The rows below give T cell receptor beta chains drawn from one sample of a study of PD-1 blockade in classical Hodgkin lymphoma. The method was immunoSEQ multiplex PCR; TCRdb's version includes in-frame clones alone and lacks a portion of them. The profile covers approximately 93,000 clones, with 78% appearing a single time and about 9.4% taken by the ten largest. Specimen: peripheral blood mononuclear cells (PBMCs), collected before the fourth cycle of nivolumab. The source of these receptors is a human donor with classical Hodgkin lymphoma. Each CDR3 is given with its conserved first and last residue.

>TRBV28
CASSRTGRGRSDTEAFF
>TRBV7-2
CASRSSWGEKLFF
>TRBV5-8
CASSFGLAGADTQYF
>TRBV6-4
CASSDGGTGDTEQFF
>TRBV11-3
CASSLGLGSYNEQFF
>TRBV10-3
CAIGTGVTAYNEQFF
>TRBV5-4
CASSFGQGAMDTQYF
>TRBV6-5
CASSPSGGETQYF
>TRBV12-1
CASSSGLAGSGTDTQYF
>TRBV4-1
CASSYDPDRGHNNEQFF
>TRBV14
CASSQRTGTGNTIYF
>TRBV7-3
CASSLRNTGELFF
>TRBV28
CASSLILSQGVSEQYF
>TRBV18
CASSQGFTEAFF
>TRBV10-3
CAISESRQQETQYF
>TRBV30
CAWRAPLGSPNEKLFF
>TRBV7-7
CASSLAVATSREHEKLFF
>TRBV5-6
CASRDEGNTNIQYF
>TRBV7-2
CASSLVGGDTYEQYF
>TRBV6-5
CASSYRGIYGYTF
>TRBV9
CASSVLPTDTQYF
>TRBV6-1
CASSEQTGSASSTDTQYF
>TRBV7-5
CARSFSGVKADTQYF
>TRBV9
CASSVTGRNTEAFF
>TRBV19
CASSRTGGGYGYTF
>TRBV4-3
CASSQDRGQAEEKLFF
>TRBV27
CASGGLSGANVLTF
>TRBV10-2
CASSDSGSRETQYF
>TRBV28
CASSFFGGQKGNTIYF
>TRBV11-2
CASRGRTVSYEQYF
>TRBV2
CASSVIWAGELFF
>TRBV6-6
CASSQGNYGYTF
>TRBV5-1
CASSLAPNTGELFF
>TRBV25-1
CASTSTGWNSPLHF
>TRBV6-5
CASLGSSGRGEQYF
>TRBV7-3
CASSPQPRNEQFF
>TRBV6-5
CASSYSGGRRETQYF